Listed below are T cell receptor beta chains from one sample, sequenced in a study of OX40 agonist ivuxolimab in advanced cancers. Data came from immunoSEQ multiplex PCR; TCRdb stores just in-frame clones and leaves some out. The sample shows 50,000 to 65,000 clones, about four fifths of them seen only once. The sample here was CD4+ or CD8+ T cells sorted from blood, taken in a trial of the OX40 agonist ivuxolimab. Receptor source: an adult with an advanced solid tumor such as melanoma, head and neck, liver or kidney cancer. Each CDR3 is given with its conserved first and last residue. A row's size may be missing; if present it is once, few, many or a size class.

TRBV4-1	NA	TRBJ2-7	CASSTPARSYEQYF
TRBV9	NA	TRBJ2-6	CASSTRSQGALGANVLTF
TRBV5-4	NA	TRBJ1-2	CASSPQVSPSGNYGYTF
TRBV28	NA	TRBJ1-2	CASSPHHDDGYTF
TRBV27	NA	TRBJ2-1	CASSAGQGRAHEQFF
TRBV27	NA	TRBJ2-5	CASSFSGRGYQETQYF
TRBV10-3	NA	TRBJ1-1	CAISEGRSVTEAFF
TRBV7-6	NA	TRBJ1-1	CASSLAQGTTEAFF
TRBV7-2	NA	TRBJ1-3	CASSPGPRDTIYF
TRBV7-8	NA	TRBJ2-3	CASSLAREGTQYF
TRBV19	NA	TRBJ1-2	CATQHRGQGFGYTF
TRBV5-4	NA	TRBJ1-5	CASSLGQGNQHF
TRBV27	NA	TRBJ1-6	CASSLLGPGRKNSPLHF
TRBV19	few	TRBJ1-2	CASTDEGNYGYTF
TRBV5-1	NA	TRBJ1-4	CASNKDGATNEKLFF
TRBV21-1	NA	TRBJ1-4	CASSTARDIEPLNEKLFF
TRBV5-5	NA	TRBJ1-5	CASSWDRGGQPQHF
TRBV6-5	NA	TRBJ1-1	CASTQDSFGDTEAFF
TRBV6-6	NA	TRBJ1-1	CASSSASGNTEAFF
TRBV5-4	NA	TRBJ1-4	CASSRQGSSNEKLFF
TRBV5-4	NA	TRBJ1-2	CASSSQGDYGYTF
TRBV7-9	many	TRBJ2-1	CASSWDNNEQFF
TRBV4-2	NA	TRBJ1-1	CASRFPNSRTGILNTEAFF
TRBV6-5	NA	TRBJ1-6	CASSPGNSISPLHF
TRBV1	NA	TRBJ2-5	CTSSQDHGLAGGAEQETQYF
TRBV2	once	TRBJ1-2	CASSLQGKGEGYTF
TRBV4-1	NA	TRBJ2-3	CASSQARPPQSDTQYF
TRBV7-2	NA	TRBJ2-1	CASSMGQVNEQFF
TRBV19	NA	TRBJ2-7	CASSISRGAYEQYF
TRBV10-3	once	TRBJ2-5	CAISEQPGETQYF
TRBV5-4	NA	TRBJ1-6	CASRVRDRLNSPLHF
TRBV30	NA	TRBJ1-3	CAWSNSGRSGNTIYF
TRBV11-2	NA	TRBJ2-3	CASSLGVRTDTQYF
TRBV2	NA	TRBJ1-5	CASSETAGGYQPQHF
TRBV5-4	NA	TRBJ2-7	CASSLVAGVYEQYF
TRBV6-5	NA	TRBJ1-6	CASSRTGSPLHF
TRBV6-1	NA	TRBJ1-2	CASSKQGNGYTF
TRBV19	NA	TRBJ1-5	CATRGGAYSGQPQHF
TRBV5-1	NA	TRBJ1-2	CASSLAGETNYGYTF
TRBV29-1	NA	TRBJ2-6	CSAMDRSSRSGANVLTF
TRBV6-1	NA	TRBJ1-2	CASSPMGVGQSGYTF
TRBV5-6	few	TRBJ1-2	CASSFAGTANYGYTF
TRBV6-5	NA	TRBJ2-7	CASAQGQGSYEQYF
TRBV9	NA	TRBJ2-4	CASSTLGQNPSNIQYF
TRBV7-8	NA	TRBJ1-5	CASSRNRGRDQPQHF
TRBV7-2	once	TRBJ1-1	CASSPEGFTEAFF